This T cell receptor beta chain emerged from a study of CD8+ T cells in alopecia areata. General observations from the study: Scalp lesions, especially in alopecia totalis/universalis, had higher clonality than normal scalp.

V dropped 6 bases and J dropped 2; count of bases not matched to a gene: 7. CDR1 is SNHLY, CDR2 FYNNEI, per germline. The CDR3 consists of 14 residues. Sequencing used cDNA as its template, made by extracting RNA and reverse transcribing it. Data came from immunoSEQ multiplex PCR; TCRdb stores just in-frame clones and leaves some out. This table has 150,000 to 200,000 clones, roughly three fifths appearing once. About this clone itself: Its target is unknown.

Treatment here: oral pan-JAK inhibitor, 5-10 mg twice daily. The gene calls are TRBV2 and TRBJ2-7, with 7 bases identical to TRBD2. This sequence originates from a human donor with alopecia areata. The starting material was CD4+ T cells sorted from blood, obtained around week 50, from a patient treated with tofacitinib. In nucleotides, the CDR3 is TGTGCCAGCAGGCTAGCGGTTTCCCCCTACGAGCAGTACTTC. Its translation is CASRLAVSPYEQYF.